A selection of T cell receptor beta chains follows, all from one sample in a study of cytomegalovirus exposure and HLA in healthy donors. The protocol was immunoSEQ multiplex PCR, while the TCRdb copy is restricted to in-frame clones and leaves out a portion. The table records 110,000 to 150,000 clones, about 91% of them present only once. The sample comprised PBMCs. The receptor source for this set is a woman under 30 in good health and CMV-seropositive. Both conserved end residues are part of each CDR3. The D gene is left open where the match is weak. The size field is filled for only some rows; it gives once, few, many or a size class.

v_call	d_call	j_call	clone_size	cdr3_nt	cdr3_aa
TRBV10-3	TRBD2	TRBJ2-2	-	TGTGCCATCAGTGCCCGGGACTACCCAAGCGGGGAGCTGTTTTTT	CAISARDYPSGELFF
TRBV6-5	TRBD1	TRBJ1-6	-	TGTGCCAGCAGGAACAGGGGTTCACCCCTCCACTTT	CASRNRGSPLHF
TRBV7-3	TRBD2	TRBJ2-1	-	TGTGCCAGCAGCGTCACTAGCGGGAGCAATGAGCAGTTCTTC	CASSVTSGSNEQFF
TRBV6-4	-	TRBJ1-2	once	TGTGCCAGCTTTGGACCCACACCGGAGACAGGAAACTATGGCTACACCTTC	CASFGPTPETGNYGYTF
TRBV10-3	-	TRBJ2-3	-	TGTGCCATCAGGGGAGGCGGCCGTACAGATACGCAGTATTTT	CAIRGGGRTDTQYF
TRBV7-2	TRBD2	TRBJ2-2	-	TGTGCCAGCAGCTTAGGCGGACTAGCGGGGGGGACCGGGGAGCTGTTTTTT	CASSLGGLAGGTGELFF
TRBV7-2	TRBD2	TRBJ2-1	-	TGTGCCAGCAGCTTGCTTAGCGGGAGTGCAGGTGAGCAGTTCTTC	CASSLLSGSAGEQFF
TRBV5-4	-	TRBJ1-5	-	TGTGCCAGCAGCGATGTTCTCAGGTCGAATCAGCCCCAGCATTTT	CASSDVLRSNQPQHF
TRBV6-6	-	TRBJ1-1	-	TGTGCCAGCAGCCTTGGGAACAGGATTCTGAACACTGAAGCTTTCTTT	CASSLGNRILNTEAFF
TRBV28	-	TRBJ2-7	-	TGTGCCAGCAGTTTAGCATACGGGAAATCCTACGAGCAGTACTTC	CASSLAYGKSYEQYF
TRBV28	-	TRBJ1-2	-	TGTGCCAGCAGTCACAGGAGTTCTAACTATGGCTACACCTTC	CASSHRSSNYGYTF
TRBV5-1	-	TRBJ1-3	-	TGCGCCAGCAGCTTGGCTTGGGGGCGATCGTCTGGAAACACCATATATTTT	CASSLAWGRSSGNTIYF